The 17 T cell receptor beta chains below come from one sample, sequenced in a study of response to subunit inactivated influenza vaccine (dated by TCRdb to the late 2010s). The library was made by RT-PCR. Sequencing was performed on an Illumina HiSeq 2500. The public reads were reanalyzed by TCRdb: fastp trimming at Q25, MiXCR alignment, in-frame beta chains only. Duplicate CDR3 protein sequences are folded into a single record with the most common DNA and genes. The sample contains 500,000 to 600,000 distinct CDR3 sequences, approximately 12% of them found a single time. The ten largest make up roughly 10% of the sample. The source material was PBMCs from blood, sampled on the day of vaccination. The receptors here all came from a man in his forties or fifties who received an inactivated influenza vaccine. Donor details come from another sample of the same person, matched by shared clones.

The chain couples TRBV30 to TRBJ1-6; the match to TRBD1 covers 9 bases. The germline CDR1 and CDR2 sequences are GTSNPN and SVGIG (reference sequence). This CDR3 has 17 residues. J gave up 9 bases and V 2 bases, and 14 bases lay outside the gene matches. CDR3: CAWSKTDRGGGGSPLHF. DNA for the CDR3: TGTGCCTGGAGTAAGACCGACAGGGGGGGTGGTGGTTCACCCCTCCACTTT. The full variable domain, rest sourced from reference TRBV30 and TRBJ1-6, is SQTIHQWPATLVQPVGSPLSLECTVEGTSNPNLYWYRQAAGRGLQLLFYSVGIGQISSEVPQNLSASRPQDRQFILSSKKLLLSDSGFYLCAWSKTDRGGGGSPLHFGNGTRLTVT.

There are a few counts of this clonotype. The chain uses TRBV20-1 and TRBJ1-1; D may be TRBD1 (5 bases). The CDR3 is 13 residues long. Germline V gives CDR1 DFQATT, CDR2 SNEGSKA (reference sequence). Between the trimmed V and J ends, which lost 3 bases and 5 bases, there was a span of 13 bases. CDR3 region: CSASGGFGTEAFF. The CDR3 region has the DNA TGCAGTGCTAGTGGGGGGTTTGGGACTGAAGCTTTCTTT.

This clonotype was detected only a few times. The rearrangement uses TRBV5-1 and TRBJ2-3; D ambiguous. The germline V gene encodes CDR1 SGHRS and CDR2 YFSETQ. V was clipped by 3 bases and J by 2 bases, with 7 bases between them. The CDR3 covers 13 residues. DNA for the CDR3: TGCGCCAGCAGCTCTACAAACACAGATACGCAGTATTTT. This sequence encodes CASSSTNTDTQYF.

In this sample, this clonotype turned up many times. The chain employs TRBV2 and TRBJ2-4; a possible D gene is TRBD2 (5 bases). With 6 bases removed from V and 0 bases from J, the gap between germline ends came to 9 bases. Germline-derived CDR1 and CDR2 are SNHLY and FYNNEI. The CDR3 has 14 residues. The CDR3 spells CASRWTEAKNIQYF. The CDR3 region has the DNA TGTGCCAGCAGATGGACTGAAGCCAAAAACATTCAGTACTTC.

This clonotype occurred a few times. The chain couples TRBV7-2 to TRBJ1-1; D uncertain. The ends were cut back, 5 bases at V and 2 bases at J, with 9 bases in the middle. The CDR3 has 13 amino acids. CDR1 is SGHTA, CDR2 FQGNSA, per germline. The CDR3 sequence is CASSIRTNTEAFF. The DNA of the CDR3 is TGTGCCAGCAGCATAAGGACCAACACTGAAGCTTTCTTT. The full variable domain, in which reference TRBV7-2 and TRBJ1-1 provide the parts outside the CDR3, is GAGVSQSPSNKVTEKGKDVELRCDPISGHTALYWYRQSLGQGLEFLIYFQGNSAPDKSGLPSDRFSAERTGGSVSTLTIQRTQQEDSAVYLCASSIRTNTEAFFGQGTRLTVV.

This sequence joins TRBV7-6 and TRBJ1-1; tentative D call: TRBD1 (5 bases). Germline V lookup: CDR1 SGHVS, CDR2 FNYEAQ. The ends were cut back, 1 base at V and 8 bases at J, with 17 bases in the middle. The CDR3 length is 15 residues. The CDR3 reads CASSLGLRDRGEAFF. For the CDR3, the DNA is TGTGCCAGCAGCTTAGGGCTCCGGGACCGAGGGGAAGCTTTCTTT.

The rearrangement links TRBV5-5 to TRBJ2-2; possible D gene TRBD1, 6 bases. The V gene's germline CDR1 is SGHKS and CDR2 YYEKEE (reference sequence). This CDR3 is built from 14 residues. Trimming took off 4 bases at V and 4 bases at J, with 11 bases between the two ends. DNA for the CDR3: TGTGCCAGCAGCGCGGACAGTTCCACCGGGGAGCTGTTTTTT. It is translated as CASSADSSTGELFF.

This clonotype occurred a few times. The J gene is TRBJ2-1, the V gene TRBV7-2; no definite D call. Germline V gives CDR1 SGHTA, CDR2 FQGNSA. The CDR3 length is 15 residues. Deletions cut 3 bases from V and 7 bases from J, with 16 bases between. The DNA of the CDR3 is TGTGCCAGCAGCTTGGCACCGGGCCTGGGGAATGAGCAGTTCTTC. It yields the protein CASSLAPGLGNEQFF.

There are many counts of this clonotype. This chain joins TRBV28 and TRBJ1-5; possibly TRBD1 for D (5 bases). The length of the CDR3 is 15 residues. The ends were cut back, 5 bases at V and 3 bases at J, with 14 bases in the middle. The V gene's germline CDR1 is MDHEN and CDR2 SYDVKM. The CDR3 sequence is CASSPSGPTNQPQHF. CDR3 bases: TGTGCCAGCAGTCCCTCGGGACCGACCAATCAGCCCCAGCATTTT.

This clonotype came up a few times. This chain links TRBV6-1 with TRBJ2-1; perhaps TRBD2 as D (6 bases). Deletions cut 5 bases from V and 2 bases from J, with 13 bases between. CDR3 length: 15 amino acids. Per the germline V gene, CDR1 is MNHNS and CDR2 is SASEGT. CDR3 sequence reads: CASSPGRPTYNEQFF. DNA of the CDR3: TGTGCCAGCAGTCCCGGGAGACCCACCTACAATGAGCAGTTCTTC.

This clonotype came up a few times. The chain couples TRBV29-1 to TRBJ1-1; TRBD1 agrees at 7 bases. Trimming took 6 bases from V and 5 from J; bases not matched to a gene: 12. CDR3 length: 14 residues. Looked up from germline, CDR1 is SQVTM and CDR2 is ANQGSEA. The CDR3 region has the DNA TGCAGCGTCACTGGGACAGCGATGTGGACTGAAGCTTTCTTT. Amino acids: CSVTGTAMWTEAFF.

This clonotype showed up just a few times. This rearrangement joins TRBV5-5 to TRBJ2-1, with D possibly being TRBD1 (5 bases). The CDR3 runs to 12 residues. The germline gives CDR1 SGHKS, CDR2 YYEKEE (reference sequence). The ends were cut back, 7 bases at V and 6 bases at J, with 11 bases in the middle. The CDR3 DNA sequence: TGTGCCAGCCTAGGGGCTCCCAATGAGCAGTTCTTC. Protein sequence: CASLGAPNEQFF.

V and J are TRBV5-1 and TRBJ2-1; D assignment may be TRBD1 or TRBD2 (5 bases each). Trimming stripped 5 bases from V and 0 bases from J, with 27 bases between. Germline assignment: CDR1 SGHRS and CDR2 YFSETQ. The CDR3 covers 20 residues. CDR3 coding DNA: TGCGCCAGCAGTGTCATCCCCGTTTTGGGGGTTGTGAGCTCCTACAATGAGCAGTTCTTC. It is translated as CASSVIPVLGVVSSYNEQFF.

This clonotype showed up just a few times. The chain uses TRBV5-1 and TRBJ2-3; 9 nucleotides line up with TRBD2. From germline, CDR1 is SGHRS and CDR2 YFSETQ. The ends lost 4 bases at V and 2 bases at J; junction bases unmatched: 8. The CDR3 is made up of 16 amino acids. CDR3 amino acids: CASSMGASGTTDTQYF. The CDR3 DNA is TGCGCCAGCAGCATGGGAGCTAGCGGGACCACAGATACGCAGTATTTT.

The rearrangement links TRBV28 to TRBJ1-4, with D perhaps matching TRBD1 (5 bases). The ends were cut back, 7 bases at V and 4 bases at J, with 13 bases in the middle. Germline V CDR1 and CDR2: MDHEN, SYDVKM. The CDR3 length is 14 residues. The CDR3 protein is CASKSGDLNEKLFF. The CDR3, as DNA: TGTGCCAGCAAAAGTGGGGACCTTAATGAAAAACTGTTTTTT.

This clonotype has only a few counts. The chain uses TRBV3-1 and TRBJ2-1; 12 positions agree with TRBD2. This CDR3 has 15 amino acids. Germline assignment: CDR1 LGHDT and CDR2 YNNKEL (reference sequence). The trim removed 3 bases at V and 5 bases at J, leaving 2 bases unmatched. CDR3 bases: TGTGCCAGCAGCCAGACTAGCGGGAGCCACAATGAGCAGTTCTTC. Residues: CASSQTSGSHNEQFF.

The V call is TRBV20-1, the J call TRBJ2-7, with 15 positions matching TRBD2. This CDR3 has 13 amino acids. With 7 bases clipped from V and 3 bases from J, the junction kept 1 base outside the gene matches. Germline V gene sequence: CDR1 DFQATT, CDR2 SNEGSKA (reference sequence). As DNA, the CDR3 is TGCAGTGGGACTAGCGGGAGGGTCTACGAGCAGTACTTC. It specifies CSGTSGRVYEQYF.